The clone carrying this T cell receptor (beta chain) was observed a handful of times. Study processing details: The authors estimated nucleated cell counts from reference gene primer amplification. Here immunoSEQ multiplex PCR was the method, and the copy in TCRdb shows in-frame clones only, minus some. That table is the source of V, J and clone size, and D and trimming were worked out from the DNA. The repertoire has 81,000 or so clones, 89% of them found once; the top ten carry around 12%. These data are taken from a study of blood T cell repertoires in COVID-19. Background on the study: The origin of the acute and convalescent COVID-19 samples was the United States, Italy and Spain. T cells, B-cell-depleted T cells, or PBMCs provided the cDNA or gDNA that served as material.

The ends lost 6 bases at V and 0 bases at J; junction bases unmatched: 8. Per germline, CDR1 LNHDA and CDR2 SQIVND (reference sequence). The CDR3 has 17 residues. This receptor was taken from a man aged 65-85 years with active or convalescent COVID-19. The chain links TRBV19 to TRBJ2-3; 11 bases are shared with TRBD1. The sample taken for sequencing was peripheral blood. The chain's CDR3 is CASRTGTGGLSTDTQYF. In nucleotides, the CDR3 is TGTGCCAGTAGAACCGGGACAGGGGGTCTTAGCACAGATACGCAGTATTTT. Using reference TRBV19 and TRBJ2-3 for the parts outside the CDR3, the full variable domain is DGGITQSPKYLFRKEGQNVTLSCEQNLNHDAMYWYRQDPGQGLRLIYYSQIVNDFQKGDIAEGYSVSREKKESFPLTVTSAQKNPTAFYLCASRTGTGGLSTDTQYFGPGTRLTVL.